Presented here are 13 T cell receptor beta chains from one specimen sequenced in a study of regulatory T cells in long-lasting Graves disease. Construction of the TCR beta libraries employed iRepertoire HTBI primers in conjunction with Arm-PCR of CDR3 regions. Using its own MiXCR run on the multiplex PCR reads, TCRdb lists one record per CDR3 protein. The sample includes approximately 350,000 distinct CDR3 sequences, 12% of them seen just once. The sample's time point: newly diagnosed GD, antithyroid drugs for less than 3 months. Extracted PBMC RNA gave rise to the TCR library. The same data also contributed to another study, on T cells in Graves' hyperthyroidism and ophthalmopathy.

Source: peripheral blood mononuclear cells (PBMCs), taken at new diagnosis, from a patient treated with antithyroid drugs. These receptors were taken from a woman aged 18-29 years with Graves disease.

The sample holds a few counts of this clonotype. Just one base apart from a much larger clone, this may be a read error. CDR3 sequence reads: CASSLKFLGRRAEAFF. The CDR3, as DNA: TGTGCCAGCAGTTTAAAATTCTTGGGCAGAAGGGCTGAAGCTTTCTTT. The J gene is TRBJ1-1, the V gene TRBV27; no clear D gene. The CDR3 covers 16 residues. The germline gives CDR1 MNHEY, CDR2 SMNVEV (reference sequence). Trimming removed 2 bases from V and 6 bases from J, with 19 bases in between.

This clonotype occurred many times. V usage is TRBV28 and J usage is TRBJ2-7, with D perhaps matching TRBD1 or TRBD2 (5 bases each). Germline V gene sequence: CDR1 MDHEN, CDR2 SYDVKM. Trimming took 6 bases from V and 4 from J, leaving 16 bases between them. This CDR3 contains 14 residues. The CDR3 DNA sequence: TGTGCCAGCAGCGTCCCGGGACCTGTTTACGAGCAGTACTTC. This encodes CASSVPGPVYEQYF.

Note on this clonotype: A read error is the likely source, as a far larger clone sits one nucleotide away. The chain is built from TRBV29-1 and TRBJ2-7; 8 bases line up with TRBD2. Germline V gives CDR1 SQVTM, CDR2 ANQGSEA. CDR3 size: 16 residues. As DNA, the CDR3 is TGCAATGCTAGAGTTTACCAAGCGGGAGAGTTCAACGAGCAGTACTTC. It specifies CNARVYQAGEFNEQYF.

This clonotype has more than one count but fewer than ten. The CDR3 DNA reads as TGTGCCAGCAGCCAAGATGTAAGCGGGAGAAGAAGGTACAATGAGCAGTTCTTC. Protein product: CASSQDVSGRRRYNEQFF. The chain links TRBV3-1 to TRBJ2-1; 8 nucleotides match TRBD2. Germline trimming cut 0 bases from V and 4 bases from J; bases unmatched to any gene: 11. Germline V gene lookup returns CDR1 LGHDT and CDR2 YNNKEL (reference sequence). The CDR3 has 18 amino acids.

This clonotype was recorded many times. This chain connects TRBV20-1 to TRBJ2-1, with TRBD2 matching 9 bases. Germline V gene lookup returns CDR1 DFQATT and CDR2 SNEGSKA (reference sequence). With 0 bases clipped from V and 8 bases from J, the junction kept 5 bases outside the gene matches. This CDR3 is built from 14 residues. The CDR3 DNA reads as TGCAGTGCTAGAGATGGGACTAGCCGATATGAGCAGTTCTTC. Protein sequence: CSARDGTSRYEQFF.

This clonotype was detected many times. The chain couples TRBV28 to TRBJ1-1; 8 bases agree with TRBD1. V was pared by 5 bases and J by 5 bases, with 7 bases of the junction left unmatched. This CDR3 spans 14 amino acids. Per the germline V gene, CDR1 is MDHEN and CDR2 is SYDVKM. The CDR3 coding sequence is TGTGCCAGCAGTCCTTACAGGGGGTGGACTGAAGCTTTCTTT. Translated, it gives CASSPYRGWTEAFF.

In this sample, this clonotype turned up many times. The V gene is TRBV20-1, the J gene TRBJ1-4, with 9 bases that match TRBD1. Germline assignment: CDR1 DFQATT and CDR2 SNEGSKA (reference sequence). The V segment lost 6 bases and the J segment 6 bases; nucleotides outside the gene matches: 5. The CDR3 loop spans 13 amino acids. CDR3 DNA: TGCAGTGCGCAACAGGGGGCAGATGAAAAACTGTTTTTT. Protein: CSAQQGADEKLFF.

This clonotype was counted once. This may stem from a read error, because a much larger clone lies one nucleotide away. Since no conserved phenylalanine or tryptophan closes the CDR3, a read error is the likely cause. The rearrangement links TRBV6-2 or TRBV6-3 to TRBJ1-1; 10 bases match TRBD1. The CDR3 totals 14 residues. Trimming removed 4 bases from V and 4 bases from J; junction bases left unmatched: 3. Germline V gene lookup returns CDR1 MNHEY and CDR2 SVGEGT. The CDR3, as DNA: TGTGCCAGCAGTTCGCGGACAGGGGGCACTGAAGCTTTCTCT. Translated: CASSSRTGGTEAFS.

This clonotype showed up many times. V gene TRBV7-8 combines with J gene TRBJ2-7; D unclear. There are 14 residues in the CDR3. In germline, CDR1 is SGHVS, CDR2 FQNEAQ. With 3 bases removed from V and 6 bases from J, the gap between germline ends came to 15 bases. CDR3 in DNA: TGTGCCAGCAGCTTTCTGTCCCTCAATGGCGAGCAGTACTTC. Protein product: CASSFLSLNGEQYF.

This clonotype was picked up many times. The rearrangement uses TRBV19 and TRBJ2-1; no reliable D call. The V and J ends lost 3 bases and 9 bases respectively, with 12 bases between them. The CDR3 runs to 13 residues. Germline CDR1 and CDR2: LNHDA and SQIVND (reference sequence). CDR3 nucleotides: TGTGCCAGTAGTATTGCCGTGGTAGGTGAGCAGTTCTTC. This gives the protein CASSIAVVGEQFF.

With regard to this clonotype: A clone one base away is much larger, so this may be a read error. The CDR3 here is CTSSYLAGGIFGDEQFF. The CDR3 region has the DNA TGTACCAGCAGTTACCTAGCGGGGGGCATCTTCGGAGATGAGCAGTTCTTC. The chain carries TRBV6-5 and TRBJ2-1, with 11 bases fitting TRBD2. Germline CDR1 MNHEY, CDR2 SVGAGI. The CDR3 runs 17 residues.

This CDR3 reads CSAREVGPLNTEAFF. CDR3 DNA sequence: TGCAGTGCTAGAGAGGTGGGGCCGCTGAACACTGAAGCTTTCTTT. The chain links TRBV20-1 to TRBJ1-1, with D perhaps matching TRBD1 (5 bases). The CDR3 length is 15 residues. Germline assignment: CDR1 DFQATT and CDR2 SNEGSKA (reference sequence). Trimming pared 0 bases from V and 0 bases from J, leaving 11 bases between.

This clonotype was seen more than once but under ten times. The chain has TRBV10-2 and TRBJ2-7; 9 bases match TRBD2. Trimming at V came to 6 bases and at J to 4 bases, leaving 7 bases not matched to a gene. The CDR3 runs to 14 residues. Per the germline V gene, CDR1 is WSHSY and CDR2 is SAAADI. The CDR3, as DNA: TGCGCCAGCAGCGTTAGCGGGAGTGGTTACGAGCAGTACTTC. This translates into CASSVSGSGYEQYF.